This T cell receptor (beta chain) was sequenced for a study of breast tumors, draining lymph nodes, adjacent tissues. The CDR3 loop spans 15 amino acids. Germline values: CDR1 DFQATT, CDR2 SNEGSKA (reference sequence). TCRdb reprocessed the multiplex PCR reads via MiXCR and lists one record per CDR3 protein. The sample consists of roughly 13,000 distinct CDR3 sequences, roughly 50% of them appearing once. Points on this clonotype: Its antigen is as yet unknown. At one boundary the junction diverges from the germline segment, which might be a read error.

Notes on the study in general: Tumor TCR diversity was below lymph nodes but above nontumor tissue. The data were judged consistent with most tumor T cells coming from lymph node and expanding in tumor. Luminal-like breast cancer showed significantly greater tumor-nontumor repertoire similarity than basal-like breast cancer did.

The sample comprised tumor-adjacent breast tissue. The V gene is TRBV20-1, the J gene TRBJ2-3; 9 bases fit TRBD2. This receptor was identified in a female donor with breast cancer. Some clones in this sample may be carry-over from other donors' samples. CDR3 in DNA: TGCAGTGCCAGAGGACTAGCGCCGAGCACAGATACGCAGTATTTT. Its protein product is CSARGLAPSTDTQYF.